This section outlines one T cell receptor beta chain sequence together with its context. The antigen remains unidentified. This entry belongs to a study of CD8 T cells in Susac syndrome. An amount of RNA that ranged from roughly 0.5 to 1 ug was reverse transcribed with random hexamers. The method of amplification for TCR beta CDR3 was immunoSEQ multiplex PCR, covering 54 Vbeta and 13 Jbeta. TCRdb re-analysed the immunoSEQ multiplex PCR reads in MiXCR, keeping a single row per CDR3 protein. This sample yields 120,000 to 150,000 distinct CDR3 sequences, of which approximately 95% are seen a single time; 0.11% belongs to the top ten. Overall study findings and caveats: The study conceded that its TCR sequencing and HLA analysis involved relatively few individuals.

Trimming cost V 4 bases and J 2 bases; bases outside gene matches: 8. CDR1 SGHNT and CDR2 YYREEE come from the germline V gene (reference sequence). This CDR3 comprises 15 residues. Blood CD8+ and CD4+ T cells underwent high-throughput TCR beta sequencing. The CD8+ and CD4+ T cells were isolated magnetically using a negative isolation approach, whereas the TEMRA cells were enriched by FACS. The chain combines TRBV5-4 with TRBJ2-5; 7 nucleotides line up with TRBD1. The receptor's source is a human donor with multiple sclerosis. Source material: CD4+ T cells from PBMCs. CDR3 in amino acids: CASSPGQATQETQYF. The CDR3 coding sequence is TGTGCCAGCAGCCCAGGACAGGCAACTCAAGAGACCCAGTACTTC.